The clone carrying this TCR beta chain was found once. Its target is unknown. The sample comes from a study of Ad26.COV2.S vaccination and SARS-CoV-2 variants. Study results and caveats: Vaccine recipients and placebo recipients showed similar non-spike TCR breadth. The placebo group had lower spike-specific TCR breadth than the vaccine recipients did.

Described treatment: about 20 received Ad26.COV2.S at low or high dose, single or two shots; 5 received placebo; per-sample allocation not given. The study sampled participants on day 63 after the first vaccine or placebo injection. The individual, an adult aged 18-55 years, was a donor in Boston. Germline loops: CDR1 SGHAT, CDR2 FQNNGV. The CDR3 sequence is 15 residues long. Trimming removed 5 bases at V and 10 bases at J, with 18 bases between. Profiled with immunoSEQ multiplex PCR; TCRdb holds only in-frame clones, not every one. The profile shows 300,000 to 500,000 clones, more than 85% of them singletons.

The V call is TRBV11-2, the J call TRBJ1-6, with no clear D. The sequenced sample was peripheral blood, obtained in a trial of Ad26.COV2.S vaccine versus placebo. The receptor comes from a person aged 18-60 years who received the Ad26.COV2.S COVID-19 vaccine or a placebo. This CDR3 is CASSPQVGVGSPLHF. The CDR3 DNA is TGTGCCAGCAGCCCCCAAGTTGGTGTGGGGTCACCCCTCCACTTT.